Below, 7 T cell receptor beta chains from the same sample are listed, as sequenced in a study of shared clonotypes between healthy human individuals. Using immunoSEQ multiplex PCR, the repertoire was profiled, and TCRdb retains in-frame clones only, with some absent. Among roughly 850,000 clones, just over 95% were seen once, and the ten largest hold less than 0.3%. CD45RO-negative, CCR7-positively selected cells formed the naive CD8 fraction, excluding terminally differentiated effector memory CD45RA+ cells. The specimen was naive CD8+ T cells sorted from blood. The receptor source for this set is a young man in good health.

Note on this clone: The same CDR3 can be traced to other DNA sequences in this sample. The J gene is TRBJ2-7, the V gene TRBV5-4, with D perhaps matching TRBD2 (5 bases). CDR3 length equals 12 residues. Germline CDR1 reads SGHNT; CDR2 reads YYREEE (reference sequence). Trimming removed 4 bases at V and 6 bases at J, with 11 bases between. CDR3 amino acids: CASSADSAEQYF. The CDR3 nucleotides read TGTGCCAGCAGCGCGGACTCGGCCGAGCAGTACTTC.

The chain is built from TRBV11-3 and TRBJ1-4; D ambiguous. The germline gives CDR1 SGHNT, CDR2 YENEEA. This CDR3 is 18 amino acids long. V was pared by 4 bases and J by 10 bases, with 28 bases between. This chain's CDR3 is CASSSENIVGSLRRKLFF. The CDR3 DNA sequence: TGTGCCAGCAGCTCCGAGAACATTGTGGGATCCTTGCGGCGAAAACTGTTTTTT. Filled out from reference TRBV11-3 and TRBJ1-4, the complete variable domain reads EAGVVQSPRYKIIEKKQPVAFWCNPISGHNTLYWYLQNLGQGPELLIRYENEEAVDDSQLPKDRFSAERLKGVDSTLKIQPAELGDSAVYLCASSSENIVGSLRRKLFFGSGTQLSVL.

The chain carries TRBV9 and TRBJ2-7; D is undetermined. V dropped 4 bases and J dropped 12 bases, with 17 bases sitting between them. This CDR3 is built from 12 residues. Germline CDR1 reads SGDLS; CDR2 reads YYNGEE. CDR3 nucleotide sequence: TGTGCCAGCAGCCACCTTGTCCCGTTGAGGTACTTC. Residues: CASSHLVPLRYF.

The V call is TRBV9, the J call TRBJ2-3, with 7 bases identical to TRBD1. J lost 3 bases, V lost 3 bases, and 1 base had no gene match. CDR1 SGDLS and CDR2 YYNGEE come from the germline V gene. The CDR3 spans 13 residues. The CDR3 spells CASSAGQTDTQYF. The CDR3 nucleotides are TGTGCCAGCAGCGCGGGACAGACAGATACGCAGTATTTT. Full variable domain (missing parts from reference TRBV9 and TRBJ2-3): DSGVTQTPKHLITATGQRVTLRCSPRSGDLSVYWYQQSLDQGLQFLIQYYNGEERAKGNILERFSAQQFPDLHSELNLSSLELGDSALYFCASSAGQTDTQYFGPGTRLTVL.

The chain has TRBV10-3 and TRBJ2-3, with 7 bases that match TRBD2. V shed 10 bases and J 2 bases; nucleotides not matched to a gene: 6. Germline V lookup: CDR1 ENHRY, CDR2 SYGVKD. The CDR3 has 13 residues. The chain's CDR3 is CASQAGTTDTQYF. The CDR3 bases are TGTGCCAGCCAAGCGGGAACCACAGATACGCAGTATTTT.

The chain employs TRBV7-9 and TRBJ2-1, with D uncertain. CDR1 and CDR2 (germline): SEHNR, FQNEAQ (reference sequence). Trimming removed 5 bases at V and 9 bases at J, with 11 bases between. This CDR3 comprises 12 residues. CDR3 in DNA: TGTGCCAGCAGCCTGCTTGGCCTTGAGCAGTTCTTC. It yields the protein CASSLLGLEQFF.

This clone was counted a single time. Additional DNA sequences in this sample encode the identical CDR3. This sequence joins TRBV11-2 and TRBJ2-7; 7 bases line up with TRBD1. The CDR3 has 13 residues. The trim removed 1 base at V and 7 bases at J, leaving 4 bases unmatched. Germline CDR1 and CDR2: SGHAT and FQNNGV. The DNA of the CDR3 is TGTGCCAGCAGCTTAGGCAGGGGGTGGGAGCAGTACTTC. Amino acid sequence: CASSLGRGWEQYF.